This T cell receptor beta chain was retrieved from a study of T cell responses to AZD1222 COVID-19 vaccine. General study findings and limits: Among vaccine-associated CD4 TCRs, coverage spanned spike, with dominance at 160-218 and 743-854. Spike-specific TCR breadth and depth went up after people got two AZD1222 doses. White British people made up most donors, females outnumbered males, and clonal diversity was possibly underestimated.

Whether given at about 4 or about 12 weeks, second doses were pooled. In regard to this clone: Its antigen is unknown.

CDR1 is SEHNR and CDR2 is FQNEAQ in the germline V gene (reference sequence). Unmatched junction bases numbered 10, after V lost 4 bases and J lost 5 bases. This CDR3 contains 15 residues. Libraries were prepared by immunoSEQ multiplex PCR; TCRdb keeps only in-frame clonotypes and omits some of them. There are roughly 150,000 clones in the sample; roughly nine tenths occur only once, and 9.3% lies in the top ten. The starting material was peripheral blood, obtained 28 days after the second AZD1222 dose. This clonotype was sampled from an adult who received the AZD1222 COVID-19 vaccine. The chain joins TRBV7-9 to TRBJ1-1; 7 nucleotides match TRBD1. The CDR3 reads CASSSQGDLGTEAFF. Written as DNA, the CDR3 is TGTGCCAGCAGCTCTCAGGGGGACCTTGGAACTGAAGCTTTCTTT.